These T cell receptor beta chains were read from a single sample in a study of CD8 T cells in ankylosing spondylitis. Each CDR3 protein is one row after TCRdb ran MiXCR on the 5' RACE reads. This sample has around 340,000 distinct CDR3 sequences; approximately 14% occur once, and the top ten carry 0.95% to 1.4%. Sequencing used blood, either unsorted or a sorted T cell fraction (not recorded which). The receptors stem from a male donor with ankylosing spondylitis or in good health (not recorded which). Each CDR3 is given with its conserved first and last residue. D genes are given only for firm matches. Clone size, where shown, is once, few, many, or a class for clones that have expanded.

size: -
V: TRBV15
D: TRBD2
J: TRBJ2-3
CDR3: CATSRGSGSGADTQYF
DNA: TGTGCCACCAGCAGAGGAAGCGGGAGTGGGGCAGATACGCAGTATTTT

size: few
V: TRBV3-1
D: TRBD1
J: TRBJ1-1
CDR3: CASSQGGQGAGAFF
DNA: TGTGCCAGCAGCCAAGGCGGACAGGGGGCTGGAGCTTTCTTT

size: -
V: TRBV15
D: -
J: TRBJ2-1
CDR3: CATSRDRGYNEQFF
DNA: TGTGCCACCAGCAGAGACCGAGGCTACAATGAGCAGTTCTTC

size: -
V: TRBV3-1
D: TRBD2
J: TRBJ2-1
CDR3: CASSRTSVGEQFF
DNA: TGTGCCAGCAGCCGGACTAGTGTAGGTGAGCAGTTCTTC

size: few
V: TRBV5-1
D: -
J: TRBJ1-1
CDR3: CASSQQETMNTEAFF
DNA: TGCGCCAGCAGCCAACAGGAAACGATGAACACTGAAGCTTTCTTT

size: -
V: TRBV7-9
D: -
J: TRBJ1-1
CDR3: CASSFSVQGNTEAFF
DNA: TGTGCCAGCAGCTTCAGTGTGCAGGGTAACACTGAAGCTTTCTTT

size: -
V: TRBV5-1
D: TRBD2
J: TRBJ2-3
CDR3: CASSLNLAGADTQYF
DNA: TGCGCCAGCAGCCTGAACCTTGCGGGGGCAGATACGCAGTATTTT

size: few
V: TRBV10-2
D: TRBD2
J: TRBJ2-3
CDR3: CASSEGGLTHTQYF
DNA: TGCGCCAGCAGTGAGGGGGGACTAACCCATACGCAGTATTTT

size: -
V: TRBV20-1
D: -
J: TRBJ2-1
CDR3: CSAREVPKNNEQFF
DNA: TGCAGTGCTAGAGAGGTCCCTAAAAACAATGAGCAGTTCTTC

size: few
V: TRBV3-1
D: -
J: TRBJ2-7
CDR3: CASSQEPPTPREQYF
DNA: TGTGCCAGCAGCCAAGAGCCCCCTACCCCTCGGGAGCAGTACTTC

size: once
V: TRBV7-2
D: -
J: TRBJ1-1
CDR3: CASSSQEAPNTEAFF
DNA: TGTGCCAGCAGCTCCCAGGAGGCCCCTAACACTGAAGCTTTCTTT

size: -
V: TRBV4-2
D: -
J: TRBJ2-4
CDR3: CASSPQTQGRGIQYF
DNA: TGTGCCAGCAGCCCACAAACACAGGGTCGGGGCATTCAGTACTTC

size: few
V: TRBV20-1
D: -
J: TRBJ1-2
CDR3: CSAGGRRTYGYTF
DNA: TGCAGTGCTGGCGGACGGAGAACCTATGGCTACACCTTC

size: -
V: TRBV14
D: TRBD2
J: TRBJ2-7
CDR3: CASSQGGGRVQYF
DNA: TGTGCCAGCAGCCAAGGCGGGGGACGAGTGCAGTACTTC

size: -
V: TRBV4-1
D: -
J: TRBJ2-3
CDR3: CASSPGGAVLTDTQYF
DNA: TGCGCCAGCAGCCCAGGGGGGGCCGTTCTCACAGATACGCAGTATTTT

size: many
V: TRBV11-2
D: TRBD1
J: TRBJ1-4
CDR3: CASSPTRTGGAYEKLFF
DNA: TGTGCCAGCAGCCCCACTCGGACAGGGGGCGCTTATGAAAAACTGTTTTTT

size: -
V: TRBV10-2
D: -
J: TRBJ2-5
CDR3: CASIKGETQYF
DNA: TGCGCCAGCATCAAAGGGGAGACCCAGTACTTC

size: few
V: TRBV20-1
D: TRBD2
J: TRBJ2-7
CDR3: CSATGLADSYEQYF
DNA: TGCAGTGCCACGGGACTAGCGGATTCCTACGAGCAGTACTTC

size: many
V: TRBV12-3/TRBV12-4
D: -
J: TRBJ1-1
CDR3: CASSSAVGEAFF
DNA: TGTGCCAGCAGTTCCGCTGTTGGCGAAGCTTTCTTT

size: few
V: TRBV12-3/TRBV12-4
D: TRBD1
J: TRBJ1-2
CDR3: CASSQQGRSYGYTF
DNA: TGTGCCAGCAGCCAACAGGGGAGGAGCTATGGCTACACCTTC

size: -
V: TRBV3-1
D: -
J: TRBJ1-2
CDR3: CASSQVGGYGYTF
DNA: TGTGCCAGCAGCCAAGTGGGCGGCTATGGCTACACCTTC

size: -
V: TRBV7-7
D: -
J: TRBJ2-1
CDR3: CASSQRHTGSLDNEQFF
DNA: TGTGCCAGCAGCCAACGACATACGGGGTCGCTTGATAATGAGCAGTTCTTC